The 20 T cell receptor beta chains below all came from one sample that was sequenced in a study of early T cells in non-severe SARS-CoV-2 infection. TCRdb recomputed calls from the 5' RACE reads with MiXCR, one row per CDR3 protein. There are tens of thousands of distinct CDR3 sequences in the sample; 5.5% to 7.5% occur only once, and 7.8% lies in the top ten. The sequenced sample consisted of whole blood. The receptors were gathered from an adult who was a healthcare worker with PCR-confirmed SARS-CoV-2 infection or an uninfected control (not recorded which).

This clonotype has at least ten counts. V is TRBV20-1 and J is TRBJ2-5; 12 bases align to TRBD2. The V segment lost 7 bases and the J segment 4 bases; nucleotides outside the gene matches: 4. CDR1 is DFQATT and CDR2 is SNEGSKA in the germline V gene (reference sequence). The CDR3 sequence is 13 residues long. Here the CDR3 DNA reads TGCAGTGTGCTAGCGGGGGGGCGAGAGACCCAGTACTTC. Encoded protein: CSVLAGGRETQYF.

The chain is built from TRBV20-1 and TRBJ1-5, with D possibly TRBD1 on 6 matching bases. V shed 3 bases and J shed 8 bases, with 14 bases lying between them. The CDR3 length is 13 residues. Germline V gives CDR1 DFQATT, CDR2 SNEGSKA (reference sequence). The CDR3 DNA reads TGCAGTGCTAGTACCAACAGGGCAAAGCCCCAGCATTTT. Protein: CSASTNRAKPQHF.

The sample holds a few counts of this clonotype. The rearrangement joins TRBV9 to TRBJ2-3; TRBD2 aligns across 8 bases. Germline V gene data show CDR1 as SGDLS and CDR2 as YYNGEE. The CDR3 is made up of 15 amino acids. V gave up 4 bases and J gave up 2 bases; unmatched junction bases: 6. CDR3 loop: CASSQTSVTTDTQYF. The CDR3 coding sequence is TGTGCCAGCAGCCAGACTAGCGTCACCACAGATACGCAGTATTTT.

The chain has TRBV7-8 and TRBJ2-1; the D gene is possibly TRBD2 (6 bases). The CDR3 runs to 16 residues. V was trimmed by 4 bases and J by 10 bases, leaving 23 bases between them. CDR1 is SGHVS and CDR2 is FQNEAQ in the germline V gene. The CDR3, as DNA: TGTGCCAGCAGCTACAAACATAGGACGGGCGCGGGGGAGCAGTTCTTC. Amino acids: CASSYKHRTGAGEQFF.

This clonotype turned up a few times. The V and J genes are TRBV20-1 and TRBJ2-3; D is unclear. Germline CDR1 is DFQATT and CDR2 is SNEGSKA (reference sequence). Trimming pared 6 bases from V and 3 bases from J, leaving 13 bases between. The CDR3 sequence is 13 residues long. The CDR3 nucleotides are TGCAGTGCGGACCGATTGGAGACAGATACGCAGTATTTT. As protein: CSADRLETDTQYF.

This clonotype came up many times. The chain links TRBV2 to TRBJ1-6, with no clear D. Between the trimmed V and J ends, which lost 6 bases and 7 bases, there was a span of 16 bases. The CDR3 consists of 15 residues. Germline V lookup: CDR1 SNHLY, CDR2 FYNNEI. The CDR3 region is CASSGLGLGNSPLHF. The CDR3 region has the DNA TGTGCCAGCAGCGGTTTGGGTCTTGGCAATTCACCCCTCCACTTT.

This clonotype was observed at least ten times. The chain is built from TRBV30 and TRBJ1-1; possibly TRBD1 for D (6 bases). This CDR3 region has 13 residues. V was shortened by 3 bases and J by 3 bases, with 11 bases between the two germline ends. Germline V CDR1 and CDR2: GTSNPN, SVGIG (reference sequence). The CDR3 here is CAWRDQGYTEAFF. CDR3 nucleotides: TGTGCCTGGAGGGATCAGGGGTACACTGAAGCTTTCTTT.

The sample holds a few counts of this clonotype. CDR3 in amino acids: CASSLKYGNTEAFF. The CDR3 DNA sequence: TGTGCCAGCAGCTTAAAGTACGGGAACACTGAAGCTTTCTTT. V is TRBV7-2 and J is TRBJ1-1; the D is unclear. V lost 2 bases and J 1 base, leaving 8 bases between the germline ends. Germline CDR1 and CDR2: SGHTA and FQGNSA. The CDR3 has 14 residues.

The chain joins TRBV7-9 to TRBJ2-1, with a possible D match to TRBD1 (7 bases). V was trimmed by 4 bases and J by 8 bases, leaving 9 bases between them. The CDR3 totals 12 residues. The germline V gene has CDR1 SEHNR and CDR2 FQNEAQ (reference sequence). CDR3 sequence (DNA): TGTGCCAGCAGCTCAGGGGGGCATGAGCAGTTCTTC. Translation: CASSSGGHEQFF.

Ten or more counts support this clonotype. The chain joins TRBV20-1 to TRBJ2-3, with D perhaps matching TRBD2 (6 bases). Germline V gene data show CDR1 as DFQATT and CDR2 as SNEGSKA (reference sequence). V was clipped by 3 bases and J by 4 bases, with 14 bases between them. The CDR3 is 14 amino acids. The CDR3 sequence is CSASWGVGPDTQYF. CDR3 sequence (DNA): TGCAGTGCTAGTTGGGGGGTTGGGCCAGATACGCAGTATTTT.

The table lists this clonotype with many counts. V gene TRBV20-1 combines with J gene TRBJ2-7, with unresolved D. The CDR3 is made up of 14 amino acids. Germline CDR1 reads DFQATT; CDR2 reads SNEGSKA (reference sequence). V lost 1 base and J lost 0, with 10 bases in between. The CDR3 DNA follows: TGCAGTGCTAGAGGCCCTGGTAGCTCCTACGAGCAGTACTTC. It is translated as CSARGPGSSYEQYF.

This clonotype was seen ten or more times. This rearrangement joins TRBV18 to TRBJ2-7; 9 nucleotides agree with TRBD2. CDR3 length equals 15 residues. Germline assignment: CDR1 KGHSH and CDR2 LQKENI. J gave up 2 bases and V 3 bases, and 5 bases lay outside the gene matches. CDR3 in amino acids: CASSPPASGAYEQYF. The CDR3 DNA sequence: TGTGCCAGCTCACCGCCCGCTAGCGGGGCCTACGAGCAGTACTTC.

The gene calls are TRBV29-1 and TRBJ1-2; maybe TRBD1 (6 bases). The CDR3 length is 13 residues. The V end was cut by 5 bases, the J end by 7 bases, with 17 bases between. The germline CDR1 and CDR2 sequences are SQVTM and ANQGSEA. CDR3 sequence (DNA): TGCAGCGTTAAGGGGTGGCAGGGGCCTGGCTACACCTTC. As protein: CSVKGWQGPGYTF. Full variable domain (remainder filled in from reference TRBV29-1 and TRBJ1-2): SAVISQKPSRDICQRGTSLTIQCQVDSQVTMMFWYRQQPGQSLTLIATANQGSEATYESGFVIDKFPISRPNLTFSTLTVSNMSPEDSSIYLCSVKGWQGPGYTFGSGTRLTVV.

This clonotype was observed at least ten times. This chain links TRBV29-1 with TRBJ1-1; no clear D. Germline V lookup: CDR1 SQVTM, CDR2 ANQGSEA. The CDR3 loop spans 14 amino acids. V was pared by 6 bases and J by 3 bases, with 17 bases between. The CDR3 DNA reads TGCAGCGTACCAAGCTTATCTTGGGACACTGAAGCTTTCTTT. Encoded protein: CSVPSLSWDTEAFF.

This clonotype was seen a handful of times. V usage is TRBV20-1 and J usage is TRBJ2-1; TRBD2 agrees at 13 bases. The CDR3 runs to 15 residues. V gave up 5 bases and J gave up 8 bases; unmatched junction bases: 9. The V gene's germline CDR1 is DFQATT and CDR2 SNEGSKA (reference sequence). The CDR3: CSAWTSGSFSDEQFF. In nucleotides, the CDR3 is TGCAGTGCTTGGACTAGCGGGAGTTTCAGCGATGAGCAGTTCTTC.

The sample holds many counts of this clonotype. This rearrangement joins TRBV4-3 to TRBJ2-7, with 10 nucleotides matching TRBD2. This CDR3 region has 16 residues. With 0 bases clipped from V and 2 bases from J, the junction kept 4 bases outside the gene matches. From germline, CDR1 is LGHNA and CDR2 YSLEER. CDR3 region: CASSQEPSGGAYEQYF. The CDR3 DNA follows: TGCGCCAGCAGCCAAGAACCGAGCGGGGGGGCCTACGAGCAGTACTTC.

This clonotype was found a few times. J is TRBJ2-1 and V is TRBV2; the D gene is possibly TRBD2 (6 bases). Trimming removed 8 bases at V and 5 bases at J, with 13 bases between. The V gene's germline CDR1 is SNHLY and CDR2 FYNNEI. This CDR3 is 13 amino acids long. The CDR3 protein is CASRRGDHNEQFF. The CDR3 bases are TGTGCCAGCCGGCGCGGGGACCACAATGAGCAGTTCTTC.

In this sample, this clonotype turned up a few times. The chain links TRBV7-2 to TRBJ2-5; D tentatively reads TRBD1 or TRBD2 (5 bases each). Per the germline V gene, CDR1 is SGHTA and CDR2 is FQGNSA. This CDR3 is 15 amino acids long. V was pared by 5 bases and J by 2 bases, with 15 bases between. DNA of the CDR3: TGTGCCAGCAGCATTTCTCCGGGACGACAAGAGACCCAGTACTTC. This sequence encodes CASSISPGRQETQYF.

This clonotype has at least ten counts. The chain links TRBV12-3 or TRBV12-4 to TRBJ2-6; D is possibly TRBD1 (5 bases). The CDR3 is 15 residues long. Trimming stripped 3 bases from V and 2 bases from J, with 8 bases between. CDR3 loop: CASSFAGPGANVLTF. The CDR3 bases are TGTGCCAGCAGTTTTGCAGGGCCTGGGGCCAACGTCCTGACTTTC.

This clonotype came up a few times. The V and J genes are TRBV6-1 and TRBJ2-1, with 7 bases that match TRBD1. The CDR3 runs 18 residues. Germline V gene lookup returns CDR1 MNHNS and CDR2 SASEGT. J lost 0 bases, V lost 6 bases, and 14 bases had no gene match. In DNA, the CDR3 is TGTGCCAGCAGATCCAGGGGGTTCGGAGCGGACTCCTACAATGAGCAGTTCTTC. Its protein product is CASRSRGFGADSYNEQFF.